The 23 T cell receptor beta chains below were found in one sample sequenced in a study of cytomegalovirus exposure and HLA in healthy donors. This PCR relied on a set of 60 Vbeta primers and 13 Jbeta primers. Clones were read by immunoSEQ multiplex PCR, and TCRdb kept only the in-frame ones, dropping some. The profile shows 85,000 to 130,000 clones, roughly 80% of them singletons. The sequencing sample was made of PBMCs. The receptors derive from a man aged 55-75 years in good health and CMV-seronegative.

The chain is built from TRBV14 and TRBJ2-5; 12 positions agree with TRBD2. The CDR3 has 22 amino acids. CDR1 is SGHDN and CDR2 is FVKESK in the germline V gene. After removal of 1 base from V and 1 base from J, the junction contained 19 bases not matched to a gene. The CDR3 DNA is TGTGCCAGCAGCCAAGTACCTACTAGCGGGGGGCCTAAATACTACTTCCAAGAGACCCAGTACTTC. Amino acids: CASSQVPTSGGPKYYFQETQYF.

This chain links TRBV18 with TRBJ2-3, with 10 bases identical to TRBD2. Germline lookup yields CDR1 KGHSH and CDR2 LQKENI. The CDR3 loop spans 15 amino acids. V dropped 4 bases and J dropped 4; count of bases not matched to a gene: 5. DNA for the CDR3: TGTGCCAGCTCACGTTCTAGCGGGGGAGCAGATACGCAGTATTTT. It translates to CASSRSSGGADTQYF.

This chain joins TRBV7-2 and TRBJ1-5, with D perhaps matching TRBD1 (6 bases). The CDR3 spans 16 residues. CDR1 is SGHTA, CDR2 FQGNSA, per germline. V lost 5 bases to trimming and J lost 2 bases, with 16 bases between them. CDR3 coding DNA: TGTGCCAGCAGCCTAAGGGGGGGCGAGGGCAATCAGCCCCAGCATTTT. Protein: CASSLRGGEGNQPQHF.

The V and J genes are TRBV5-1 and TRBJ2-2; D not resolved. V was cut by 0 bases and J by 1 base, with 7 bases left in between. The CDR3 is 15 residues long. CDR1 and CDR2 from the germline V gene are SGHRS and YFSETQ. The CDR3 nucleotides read TGCGCCAGCAGCTTGGTTAGAGGGAACACCGGGGAGCTGTTTTTT. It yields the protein CASSLVRGNTGELFF.

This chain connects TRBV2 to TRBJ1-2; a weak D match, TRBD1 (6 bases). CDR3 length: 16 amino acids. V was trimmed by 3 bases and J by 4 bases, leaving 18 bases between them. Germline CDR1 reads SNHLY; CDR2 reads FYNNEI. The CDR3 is CASSDKGTGSIYGYTF. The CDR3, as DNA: TGTGCCAGCAGTGATAAAGGCACAGGGAGCATCTATGGCTACACCTTC.

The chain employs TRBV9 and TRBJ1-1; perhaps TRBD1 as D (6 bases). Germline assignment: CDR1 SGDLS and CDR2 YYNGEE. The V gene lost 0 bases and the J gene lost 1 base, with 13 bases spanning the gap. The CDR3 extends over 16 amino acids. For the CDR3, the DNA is TGTGCCAGCAGCGTAGCGGGGGGGCTCTCGAACACTGAAGCTTTCTTT. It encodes CASSVAGGLSNTEAFF.

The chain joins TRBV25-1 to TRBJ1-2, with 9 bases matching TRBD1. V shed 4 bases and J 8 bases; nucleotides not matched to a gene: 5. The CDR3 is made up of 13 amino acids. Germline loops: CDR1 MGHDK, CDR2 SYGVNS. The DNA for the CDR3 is TGTGCCAGCAGTGGGGACAGGGCCGGAGGCTACACCTTC. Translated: CASSGDRAGGYTF.

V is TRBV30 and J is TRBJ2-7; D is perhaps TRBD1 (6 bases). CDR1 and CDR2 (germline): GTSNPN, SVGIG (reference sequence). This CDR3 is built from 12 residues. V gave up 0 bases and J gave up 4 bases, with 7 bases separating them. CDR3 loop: CAWSVGGYEQYF. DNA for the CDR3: TGTGCCTGGAGTGTAGGGGGATACGAGCAGTACTTC. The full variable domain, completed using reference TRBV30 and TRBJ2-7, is SQTIHQWPATLVQPVGSPLSLECTVEGTSNPNLYWYRQAAGRGLQLLFYSVGIGQISSEVPQNLSASRPQDRQFILSSKKLLLSDSGFYLCAWSVGGYEQYFGPGTRLTVT.

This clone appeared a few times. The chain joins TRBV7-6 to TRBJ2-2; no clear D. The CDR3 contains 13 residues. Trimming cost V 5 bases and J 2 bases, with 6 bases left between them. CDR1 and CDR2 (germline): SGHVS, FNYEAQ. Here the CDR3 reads CASSPRNTGELFF. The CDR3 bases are TGTGCCAGCAGCCCCAGAAACACCGGGGAGCTGTTTTTT. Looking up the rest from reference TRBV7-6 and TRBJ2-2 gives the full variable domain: GAGVSQSPRYKVTKRGQDVALRCDPISGHVSLYWYRQALGQGPEFLTYFNYEAQQDKSGLPNDRFSAERPEGSISTLTIQRTEQRDSAMYRCASSPRNTGELFFGEGSRLTVL.

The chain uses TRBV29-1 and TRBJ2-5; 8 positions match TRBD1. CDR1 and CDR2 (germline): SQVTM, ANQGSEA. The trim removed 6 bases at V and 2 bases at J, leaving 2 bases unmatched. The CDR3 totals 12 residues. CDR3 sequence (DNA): TGCAGCGTACAGGGGGGTCAAGAGACCCAGTACTTC. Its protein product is CSVQGGQETQYF. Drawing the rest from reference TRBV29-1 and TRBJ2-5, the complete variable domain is SAVISQKPSRDICQRGTSLTIQCQVDSQVTMMFWYRQQPGQSLTLIATANQGSEATYESGFVIDKFPISRPNLTFSTLTVSNMSPEDSSIYLCSVQGGQETQYFGPGTRLLVL.

In DNA, the CDR3 is TGTGCCAGCAGCTTCGACAGGGGTGGCTACACCTTC. Residues: CASSFDRGGYTF. The chain joins TRBV11-1 to TRBJ1-2; 8 nucleotides align to TRBD1. Germline trimming cut 3 bases from V and 7 bases from J; bases unmatched to any gene: 1. CDR1 is SGHAT and CDR2 is FQDESV in the germline V gene (reference sequence). The CDR3 has 12 residues.

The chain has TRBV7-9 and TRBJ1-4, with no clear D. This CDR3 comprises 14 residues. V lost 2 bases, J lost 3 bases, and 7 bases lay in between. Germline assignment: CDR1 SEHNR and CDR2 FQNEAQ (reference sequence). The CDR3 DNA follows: TGTGCCAGCAGCTTATGGGGAGCTAATGAAAAACTGTTTTTT. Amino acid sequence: CASSLWGANEKLFF. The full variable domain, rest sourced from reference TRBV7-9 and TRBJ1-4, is DTGVSQNPRHKITKRGQNVTFRCDPISEHNRLYWYRQTLGQGPEFLTYFQNEAQLEKSRLLSDRFSAERPKGSFSTLEIQRTEQGDSAMYLCASSLWGANEKLFFGSGTQLSVL.

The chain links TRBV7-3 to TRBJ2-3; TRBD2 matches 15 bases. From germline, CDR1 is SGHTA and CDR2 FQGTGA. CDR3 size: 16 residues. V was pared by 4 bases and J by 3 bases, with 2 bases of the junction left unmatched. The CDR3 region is CASSSGLAGGTDTQYF. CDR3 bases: TGTGCCAGCAGCTCCGGACTAGCGGGGGGGACAGATACGCAGTATTTT. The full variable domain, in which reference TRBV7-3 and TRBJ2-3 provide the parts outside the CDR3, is GAGVSQTPSNKVTEKGKYVELRCDPISGHTALYWYRQSLGQGPEFLIYFQGTGAADDSGLPNDRFFAVRPEGSVSTLKIQRTERGDSAVYLCASSSGLAGGTDTQYFGPGTRLTVL.

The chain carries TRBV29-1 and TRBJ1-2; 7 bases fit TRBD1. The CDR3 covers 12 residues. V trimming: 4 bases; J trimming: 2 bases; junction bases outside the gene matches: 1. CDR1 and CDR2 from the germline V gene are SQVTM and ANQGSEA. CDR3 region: CSVGDSNYGYTF. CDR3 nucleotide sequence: TGCAGCGTTGGGGACAGCAACTATGGCTACACCTTC. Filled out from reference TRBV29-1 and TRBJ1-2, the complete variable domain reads SAVISQKPSRDICQRGTSLTIQCQVDSQVTMMFWYRQQPGQSLTLIATANQGSEATYESGFVIDKFPISRPNLTFSTLTVSNMSPEDSSIYLCSVGDSNYGYTFGSGTRLTVV.

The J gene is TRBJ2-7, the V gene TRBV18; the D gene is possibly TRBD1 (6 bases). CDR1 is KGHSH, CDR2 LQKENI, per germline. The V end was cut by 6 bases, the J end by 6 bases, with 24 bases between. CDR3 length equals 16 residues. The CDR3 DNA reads TGTGCCAGCTCTCTCATCGCAGGGGCGGCTCCGGGCGAGCAGTACGTC. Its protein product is CASSLIAGAAPGEQYV.

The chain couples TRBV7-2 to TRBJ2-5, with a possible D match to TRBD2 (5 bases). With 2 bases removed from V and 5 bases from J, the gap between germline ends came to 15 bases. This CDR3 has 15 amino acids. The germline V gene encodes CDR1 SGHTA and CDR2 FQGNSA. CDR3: CASSLRGNWWETQYF. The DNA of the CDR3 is TGTGCCAGCAGCTTACGAGGGAATTGGTGGGAGACCCAGTACTTC.

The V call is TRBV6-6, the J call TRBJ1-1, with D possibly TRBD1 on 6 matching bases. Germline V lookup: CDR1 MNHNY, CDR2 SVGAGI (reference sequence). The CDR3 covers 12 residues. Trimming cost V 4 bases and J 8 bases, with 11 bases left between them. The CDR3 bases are TGTGCCAGCAGTTTCCCGACAGGCGAAGCTTTCTTT. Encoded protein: CASSFPTGEAFF.

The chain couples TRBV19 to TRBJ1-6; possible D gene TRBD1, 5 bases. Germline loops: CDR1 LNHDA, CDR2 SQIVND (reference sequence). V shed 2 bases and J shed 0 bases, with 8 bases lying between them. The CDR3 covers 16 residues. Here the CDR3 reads CASSIRGGSYNSPLHF. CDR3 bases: TGTGCCAGTAGTATAAGGGGAGGCTCCTATAATTCACCCCTCCACTTT.

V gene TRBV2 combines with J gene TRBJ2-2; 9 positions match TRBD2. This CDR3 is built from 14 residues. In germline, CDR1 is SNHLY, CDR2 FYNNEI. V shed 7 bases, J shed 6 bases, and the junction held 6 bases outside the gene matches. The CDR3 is CASNGGGASGELFF. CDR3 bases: TGTGCCAGCAATGGCGGGGGGGCCTCCGGGGAGCTGTTTTTT.

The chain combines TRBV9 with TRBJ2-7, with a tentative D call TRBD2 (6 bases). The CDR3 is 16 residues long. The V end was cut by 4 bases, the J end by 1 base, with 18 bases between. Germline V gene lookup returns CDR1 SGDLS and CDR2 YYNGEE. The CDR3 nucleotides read TGTGCCAGCAGCCTAAGAGGAGGGTGGGGATCCTACGAGCAGTACTTC. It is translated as CASSLRGGWGSYEQYF.

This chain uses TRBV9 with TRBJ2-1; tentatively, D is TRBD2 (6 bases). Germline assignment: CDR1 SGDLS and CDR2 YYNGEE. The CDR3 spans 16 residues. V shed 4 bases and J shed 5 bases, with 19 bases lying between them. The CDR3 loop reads CASSRSRGLANNEQFF. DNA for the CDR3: TGTGCCAGCAGCAGATCGAGGGGCCTAGCGAACAATGAGCAGTTCTTC. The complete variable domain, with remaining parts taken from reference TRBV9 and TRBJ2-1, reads DSGVTQTPKHLITATGQRVTLRCSPRSGDLSVYWYQQSLDQGLQFLIQYYNGEERAKGNILERFSAQQFPDLHSELNLSSLELGDSALYFCASSRSRGLANNEQFFGPGTRLTVL.

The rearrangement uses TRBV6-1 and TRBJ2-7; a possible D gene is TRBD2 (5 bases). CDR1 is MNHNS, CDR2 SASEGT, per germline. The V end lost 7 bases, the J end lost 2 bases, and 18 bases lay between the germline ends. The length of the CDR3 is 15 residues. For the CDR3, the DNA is TGTGCCAGCACCGCCGGGGTATCTTACGCCTACGAGCAGTACTTC. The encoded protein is CASTAGVSYAYEQYF.

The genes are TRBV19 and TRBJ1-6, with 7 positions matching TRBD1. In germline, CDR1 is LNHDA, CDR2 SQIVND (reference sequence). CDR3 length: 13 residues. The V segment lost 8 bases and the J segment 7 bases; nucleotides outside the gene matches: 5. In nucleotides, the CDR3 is TGTGCCAGTGCCGGGACAGCCAATTCACCCCTCCACTTT. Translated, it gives CASAGTANSPLHF. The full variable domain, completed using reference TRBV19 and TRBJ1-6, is DGGITQSPKYLFRKEGQNVTLSCEQNLNHDAMYWYRQDPGQGLRLIYYSQIVNDFQKGDIAEGYSVSREKKESFPLTVTSAQKNPTAFYLCASAGTANSPLHFGNGTRLTVT.